This is a list of T cell receptor beta chains from one sample in a study of cytomegalovirus exposure and HLA in healthy donors. The method was immunoSEQ multiplex PCR; TCRdb's version includes in-frame clones alone and lacks a portion of them. The sample holds around 120,000 clones, around 80% seen once. Sequencing input: PBMCs. All receptors come from a female donor in good health and CMV-seropositive. CDR3s leave out the opening cysteine and the closing phenylalanine or tryptophan. Fields, in order: J gene, V gene, CDR3 protein.

J: TRBJ2-7
V: TRBV2
CDR3: ASSYRNHYEQY

J: TRBJ1-6
V: TRBV10-3
CDR3: AISRSGQESSYNSPLH

J: TRBJ2-5
V: TRBV30
CDR3: AWSAGGETQY

J: TRBJ2-1
V: TRBV4-2
CDR3: ASSQDSHNEQF

J: TRBJ2-7
V: TRBV7-8
CDR3: ASSFISVPGLAGGTYEQY

J: TRBJ2-2
V: TRBV7-6
CDR3: ASSGEGQLGGELF

J: TRBJ1-2
V: TRBV6-6
CDR3: ASSASYNYGYT

J: TRBJ1-2
V: TRBV7-2
CDR3: ASSLDRANYGYT

J: TRBJ2-7
V: TRBV19
CDR3: ASNPGGGAEQY

J: TRBJ1-2
V: TRBV4-1
CDR3: ASSQGGGWTGYT

J: TRBJ1-5
V: TRBV6-6
CDR3: ASSQDRAGNQPQH

J: TRBJ2-3
V: TRBV5-6
CDR3: ASSRFLESSADTQY

J: TRBJ1-1
V: TRBV10-2
CDR3: ASGQGRNTEAF

J: TRBJ2-5
V: TRBV19
CDR3: ASSFSSGGLKETQY

J: TRBJ2-2
V: TRBV27
CDR3: ASTHLAVNTGELF

J: TRBJ1-4
V: TRBV19
CDR3: ASRDPGQANEKLF

J: TRBJ2-2
V: TRBV10-3
CDR3: AISAESPSTGELF

J: TRBJ1-1
V: TRBV7-9
CDR3: ASSLFIGGAF

J: TRBJ1-3
V: TRBV19
CDR3: ASTRGQGLSGNTIY

J: TRBJ2-2
V: TRBV9
CDR3: ASSSMTVNTGELF

J: TRBJ1-6
V: TRBV27
CDR3: ASGTRDNSPLH

J: TRBJ1-6
V: TRBV4-1
CDR3: ASSQDPGFYNSPPH

J: TRBJ1-1
V: TRBV30
CDR3: AWDPGHQNTEAF

J: TRBJ1-5
V: TRBV6-1
CDR3: ASSDYRGQPQH

J: TRBJ2-3
V: TRBV10-3
CDR3: AISASGTDTQY

J: TRBJ2-7
V: TRBV20-1
CDR3: SARTGYEQY

J: TRBJ1-2
V: TRBV9
CDR3: ASSVGLGTAPSYFYT

J: TRBJ2-5
V: TRBV30
CDR3: AWKGAEETQY

J: TRBJ2-3
V: TRBV9
CDR3: ASSVVASGGAGTDTQY

J: TRBJ2-1
V: TRBV28
CDR3: ASRDATSGYGEQF

J: TRBJ1-2
V: TRBV29-1
CDR3: SVRDRSRDGYT

J: TRBJ2-7
V: TRBV19
CDR3: ASSISGLLYEQY

J: TRBJ2-1
V: TRBV5-1
CDR3: ASSLGQYNEQF

J: TRBJ2-7
V: TRBV5-6
CDR3: ASSSILDRTYEQY

J: TRBJ1-5
V: TRBV30
CDR3: AWGTGGNQPQH

J: TRBJ1-1
V: TRBV18
CDR3: ASSPSTVNTEAF

J: TRBJ2-3
V: TRBV11-2
CDR3: ASSSLSDFTDTQY